Each of the 15 T cell receptor beta chains below was sequenced from the same sample in a study of cytomegalovirus exposure and HLA in healthy donors. Primers included in the PCR were 60 Vbeta and 13 Jbeta primers. Sequenced by immunoSEQ multiplex PCR; TCRdb stores in-frame clones only, minus some. The sample consists of some 150,000 clones, around a tenth of them appearing once. Sequenced: PBMCs. These receptors were obtained from a male donor in good health and CMV-seronegative.

This clone was counted between two and nine times. The chain carries TRBV6-1 and TRBJ2-3, with 10 bases lining up with TRBD1. The CDR3 extends over 14 amino acids. V gave up 10 bases and J gave up 5 bases; unmatched junction bases: 9. The germline V gene has CDR1 MNHNS and CDR2 SASEGT. CDR3 nucleotide sequence: TGTGCCACGGGGGACAGGGGTGAGATAGATACGCAGTATTTT. This translates into CATGDRGEIDTQYF.

This clone was counted between two and nine times. The CDR3 sequence: CASSLRGTGYEQYF. Written as DNA, the CDR3 is TGTGCCAGCAGCTTGAGGGGGACAGGCTACGAGCAGTACTTC. This chain connects TRBV13 to TRBJ2-7; 8 bases are shared with TRBD1. V shed 3 bases, J shed 3 bases, and the junction held 4 bases outside the gene matches. The CDR3 is made up of 14 amino acids. Germline V gives CDR1 PRHDT, CDR2 FYEKMQ (reference sequence).

The rearrangement uses TRBV29-1 and TRBJ2-5, with no clear D. CDR1 and CDR2 (germline): SQVTM, ANQGSEA. V shed 0 bases and J shed 3 bases, with 11 bases lying between them. This CDR3 contains 14 residues. CDR3 in amino acids: CSVEDLRRKETQYF. CDR3 coding DNA: TGCAGCGTTGAAGATCTCCGCAGAAAAGAGACCCAGTACTTC.

J is TRBJ2-1 and V is TRBV7-3, with 10 bases matching TRBD2. CDR1 SGHTA and CDR2 FQGTGA come from the germline V gene. J was trimmed by 8 bases and V by 4 bases; bases with no gene match: 8. The CDR3 sequence is 15 residues long. CDR3 sequence: CASSWTSGNVDEQFF. The CDR3 DNA follows: TGTGCCAGCAGCTGGACTAGCGGCAACGTCGATGAGCAGTTCTTC.

This clone was detected a few times. The chain links TRBV14 to TRBJ2-7; 8 bases map to TRBD2. The ends lost 0 bases at V and 5 bases at J; junction bases unmatched: 15. In germline, CDR1 is SGHDN, CDR2 FVKESK. The CDR3 runs 18 residues. The CDR3 coding sequence is TGTGCCAGCAGCCAAGAGGGGGTTGGCGGGAGGATAGGCAACGAGCAGTACTTC. The encoded protein is CASSQEGVGGRIGNEQYF.

This clone appeared a few times. The CDR3 DNA is TGTGCCTGGAGTGAAGGACAGGCCACAGATACGCAGTATTTT. It specifies CAWSEGQATDTQYF. V gene TRBV30 combines with J gene TRBJ2-3, with 7 bases that match TRBD1. Germline V gives CDR1 GTSNPN, CDR2 SVGIG (reference sequence). Trimming removed 1 base from V and 2 bases from J; junction bases left unmatched: 3. The CDR3 loop spans 14 amino acids. Variable domain in full (rest from reference TRBV30 and TRBJ2-3): SQTIHQWPATLVQPVGSPLSLECTVEGTSNPNLYWYRQAAGRGLQLLFYSVGIGQISSEVPQNLSASRPQDRQFILSSKKLLLSDSGFYLCAWSEGQATDTQYFGPGTRLTVL.

CDR3 nucleotides: TGTGCCAGTAGTCGGGACAGACTCTATGGCTACACCTTC. Amino acid sequence: CASSRDRLYGYTF. The rearrangement joins TRBV19 to TRBJ1-2, with 7 bases lining up with TRBD1. The V gene's germline CDR1 is LNHDA and CDR2 SQIVND (reference sequence). CDR3 length: 13 amino acids. V shed 5 bases and J 4 bases; nucleotides not matched to a gene: 4.

The chain uses TRBV5-1 and TRBJ2-3; D is perhaps TRBD2 (6 bases). CDR3 length equals 14 residues. CDR1 SGHRS and CDR2 YFSETQ come from the germline V gene. The V end was cut by 4 bases, the J end by 6 bases, with 15 bases between. In DNA, the CDR3 is TGCGCCAGCAGCCCAGCGGGTGGAGGGGATACGCAGTATTTT. Residues: CASSPAGGGDTQYF.

This clone occurred a few times. This sequence joins TRBV2 and TRBJ1-1, with 10 bases identical to TRBD1. CDR3 length: 17 amino acids. The trim removed 2 bases at V and 1 base at J, leaving 7 bases unmatched. CDR1 and CDR2 from the germline V gene are SNHLY and FYNNEI. The CDR3 is CASSEYDRGPQNTEAFF. The CDR3 coding sequence is TGTGCCAGCAGTGAATACGACAGGGGGCCTCAGAACACTGAAGCTTTCTTT.

The chain uses TRBV28 and TRBJ2-2; 12 bases line up with TRBD2. The length of the CDR3 is 19 residues. From germline, CDR1 is MDHEN and CDR2 SYDVKM. V lost 2 bases to trimming and J lost 5 bases; unmatched junction nucleotides: 12. The DNA for the CDR3 is TGTGCCAGCAGTTTAGATCTGACTAGCGGGAGCTATGGTACCGGGGAGCTGTTTTTT. Its protein is CASSLDLTSGSYGTGELFF.

The CDR3 DNA reads as TGTGCCTGGAGCAAGACTAGCGGAAACACCGGGGAGCTGTTTTTT. It is translated as CAWSKTSGNTGELFF. The chain employs TRBV30 and TRBJ2-2; TRBD2 aligns across 9 bases. Germline V gene sequence: CDR1 GTSNPN, CDR2 SVGIG (reference sequence). The trim removed 3 bases at V and 2 bases at J, leaving 4 bases unmatched. The length of the CDR3 is 15 residues.

This clone was seen only a few times. V and J are TRBV7-2 and TRBJ1-1; D is unclear. Trimming took off 3 bases at V and 3 bases at J, with 5 bases between the two ends. CDR1 and CDR2 (germline): SGHTA, FQGNSA. CDR3 size: 12 residues. The CDR3 protein is CASSFSHTEAFF. The CDR3 nucleotides are TGTGCCAGCAGCTTCTCCCACACTGAAGCTTTCTTT.

The chain combines TRBV28 with TRBJ2-2, with 8 bases matching TRBD1. Germline V CDR1 and CDR2: MDHEN, SYDVKM. The CDR3 spans 15 residues. Unmatched junction bases numbered 7, after V lost 4 bases and J lost 6 bases. CDR3 amino acids: CASSSSGGWSGELFF. CDR3 DNA: TGTGCCAGCAGTTCCTCAGGGGGCTGGTCCGGGGAGCTGTTTTTT.

Only a few counts were recorded for this clone. The rearrangement links TRBV4-1 to TRBJ2-7; TRBD1 matches at 7 bases. The germline V gene has CDR1 MGHRA and CDR2 YSYEKL. The CDR3 sequence is 13 residues long. The ends lost 4 bases at V and 5 bases at J; junction bases unmatched: 5. As DNA, the CDR3 is TGCGCCAGCAGCCCCGGACAGGCGGACGAGCAGTACTTC. This gives the protein CASSPGQADEQYF.

The rearrangement joins TRBV4-3 to TRBJ2-1; 11 bases agree with TRBD2. V lost 0 bases to trimming and J lost 4 bases; unmatched junction nucleotides: 2. Germline V CDR1 and CDR2: LGHNA, YSLEER. The CDR3 has 16 amino acids. This chain's CDR3 is CASSQDRLAGYNEQFF. In DNA, the CDR3 is TGCGCCAGCAGCCAAGATCGACTAGCGGGGTACAATGAGCAGTTCTTC.